A selection of T cell receptor beta chains follows, all from one sample in a study of blood T cells in healthy people across ages. TCRdb passed the 5' RACE reads through MiXCR, listing each CDR3 protein once. This repertoire shows approximately 600,000 distinct CDR3 sequences, about 54% found once; its top ten account for approximately 40%. Sequenced input: blood. The receptors were gathered from a man aged 60-69 years in good health. The CDR3 runs from the conserved cysteine through the conserved F or W. Each record gives: J gene, clone size, V gene, D gene, CDR3 DNA, CDR3 protein. The D gene is left open where the match is weak. The size of a clone is reported for some rows only, either as once, few or many, or as a class for expanded clones.

TRBJ2-7	.	TRBV9	TRBD1	TGTGCCAGCAGCGGAGGACAGGTCTCATTGTACGAGCAGTACTTC	CASSGGQVSLYEQYF
TRBJ2-1	few	TRBV12-3/TRBV12-4	TRBD2	TGTGCCAGCAGTGGAGCGGGGGGGCCGTACAATGAGCAGTTCTTC	CASSGAGGPYNEQFF
TRBJ2-7	few	TRBV29-1	.	TGCAGCGTTGAAGAAGGCAGCACCTACGAGCAGTACTTC	CSVEEGSTYEQYF
TRBJ2-3	.	TRBV6-5	.	TGTGCCAGCAGTCGGGACGGAGGAAGCACAGATACGCAGTATTTT	CASSRDGGSTDTQYF
TRBJ2-1	.	TRBV27	.	TGTGCCAGCAGTTTATCCGGGACTTTTGCCAATGAGCAGTTCTTC	CASSLSGTFANEQFF
TRBJ1-5	.	TRBV2	.	TGTGCCAGCAGTGAAGGGGGGGGGGGCGTTCAGCCCCAGCATTTT	CASSEGGGGVQPQHF
TRBJ2-1	.	TRBV20-1	.	TGCAGTGCCAGTAGCGGTAGCTCCTACAATGAGCAGTTCTTC	CSASSGSSYNEQFF
TRBJ2-5	.	TRBV5-7	.	TGTGCCGGCAACCAGGACGGACAGCAAGAGACCCAGTACTTC	CAGNQDGQQETQYF
TRBJ2-5	many	TRBV3-1	.	TGTGCCAGCAGCCAGACGGAGACCCAGTACTTC	CASSQTETQYF
TRBJ2-3	.	TRBV20-1	TRBD2	TGCAGTGCAATTAGCGGGGGACGCACAGATACGCAGTATTTT	CSAISGGRTDTQYF
TRBJ2-7	.	TRBV6-5	.	TGTGCCAGCAGTTACTCCTCGATGGGAGCGTACGAGCAGTACTTC	CASSYSSMGAYEQYF
TRBJ2-6	.	TRBV12-5	.	TGTGCTAGTGGTTTTTTTTTACAGGGTTTCTCTGGGGCCAACGTCCTGACTTTC	CASGFFLQGFSGANVLTF
TRBJ2-5	.	TRBV7-9	.	TGTGCCAGCAGCTTTGCGGAGGCCCAGTACTTC	CASSFAEAQYF
TRBJ2-1	.	TRBV5-1	TRBD2	TGCGCCAGCAGCTTGGCGGGGGGGCCGAACAATGAGCCGTTCTTC	CASSLAGGPNNEPFF
TRBJ2-1	.	TRBV28	.	TGTGCCAGCAGTTTGATGGGCCGCGGCAATGAGCAGTTCTTC	CASSLMGRGNEQFF
TRBJ2-5	few	TRBV7-2	TRBD2	TGTGCCAGCAGCTTAATCCCTAGCGGGGGGCCGGGAGAGACCCAGTACTTC	CASSLIPSGGPGETQYF
TRBJ2-5	.	TRBV7-9	TRBD1	TGTGCCAGCAGCCCCGGGCACAGGGGGGAGCAGTACTTC	CASSPGHRGEQYF
TRBJ2-4	few	TRBV25-1	.	TGTGCCAGCAGTGAATTCGGGATGGACGGCTTGTCCAAAAACATTCAGTACTTC	CASSEFGMDGLSKNIQYF
TRBJ2-3	.	TRBV2	.	TGTGCCAGCAGTCCCTGGACTTTCACAGATACGCAGTATTTT	CASSPWTFTDTQYF
TRBJ1-2	.	TRBV9	TRBD1	TGTGCCAGCAGCGTAATGGGACAGGGGGCCGCTGGCTACACCTTC	CASSVMGQGAAGYTF
TRBJ1-2	.	TRBV29-1	TRBD1	TGCAGCGTTGAAGAGGGGACCGGGACAGGGATCTATGGCTACACCTTC	CSVEEGTGTGIYGYTF
TRBJ1-1	few	TRBV10-3	.	TGTGCCAGCGGGACGTCCCCAGACACTGAAGCTTTCTTT	CASGTSPDTEAFF
TRBJ2-1	once	TRBV20-1	TRBD2	TGCAGTGCTAGCCCGTGGCTAGCGGGGGATTACAATGAGCAGTTCTTC	CSASPWLAGDYNEQFF
TRBJ2-7	few	TRBV27	.	TGTGCCAGCAGTTTGGCAGGGAGGAGTGAGCAGTACTTC	CASSLAGRSEQYF